The sequence of this TCR beta chain was determined in a study of regulatory T cells in long-lasting Graves disease. Trimming pared 0 bases from V and 5 bases from J, leaving 19 bases between. CDR1 and CDR2 from the germline V gene are MNHEY and SMNVEV (reference sequence). The CDR3 is made up of 17 amino acids. Time point defined: persistent/refractory GD, antithyroid drugs over 5 years with positive TRAb. PBMC RNA was the source of the TCR library. Arm-PCR of CDR3 regions and iRepertoire HTBI primers were the basis on which TCR beta libraries were built. TCRdb called the multiplex PCR reads again in MiXCR, with one record for every CDR3 protein. The data contain hundreds of thousands of distinct CDR3 sequences, about 20% of them singletons.

This receptor was identified in a female donor with Graves disease. This material consisted of peripheral blood mononuclear cells (PBMCs), taken when the disease was refractory, from a patient treated with antithyroid drugs. This sequence joins TRBV27 and TRBJ1-2, with D perhaps TRBD1 (6 bases). The DNA of the CDR3 is TGTGCCAGCAGTTTATCCTCGGATACGGGGACACTTTATGGCTACACCTTC. It translates to CASSLSSDTGTLYGYTF.